What follows are 18 T cell receptor beta chains derived from one specimen sequenced in a study of shared clonotypes between healthy human individuals. Produced via immunoSEQ multiplex PCR; TCRdb's table is partial and in-frame only. The sample includes just over 2,000,000 clones, 85% to 95% of them seen just once. The sequenced sample consisted of naive CD4+ T cells sorted from blood. As to subset: CD45RA+ positively selected. All receptors come from a man aged 18 to 30 in good health.

This sequence joins TRBV2 and TRBJ1-1; 10 nucleotides match TRBD1. Germline V lookup: CDR1 SNHLY, CDR2 FYNNEI. CDR3 length equals 16 residues. Unmatched junction bases numbered 6, after V lost 5 bases and J lost 0 bases. CDR3 sequence (DNA): TGTGCCAGCAGTAAGGGACAGGGGCCCTTGAACACTGAAGCTTTCTTT. It is translated as CASSKGQGPLNTEAFF.

Only one count was recorded for this clone. This chain connects TRBV6-1 to TRBJ1-5, with no clear D. Germline CDR1 MNHNS, CDR2 SASEGT. CDR3 length: 15 residues. Trimming removed 11 bases at V and 0 bases at J, with 17 bases between. CDR3 nucleotides: TGTGCCGGCTCCCCAGAGGGATCTAGCAATCAGCCCCAGCATTTT. Translated, it gives CAGSPEGSSNQPQHF.

This clone was observed once. The J gene is TRBJ1-2, the V gene TRBV10-2, with D possibly TRBD1 on 5 matching bases. Trimming shortened V by 0 bases and J by 4 bases, and 12 bases separated the two germline ends. From germline, CDR1 is WSHSY and CDR2 SAAADI. The CDR3 has 15 amino acids. The CDR3 nucleotides are TGCGCCAGCAGTGAGTCTTGGGGCGCGCCCTATGGCTACACCTTC. This sequence encodes CASSESWGAPYGYTF.

The CDR3 is CASSLITGGDEKLFF. The CDR3 bases are TGTGCCAGCAGCCTGATCACAGGGGGCGATGAAAAACTGTTTTTT. The chain has TRBV7-2 and TRBJ1-4; 9 bases are a match to TRBD1. V gave up 5 bases and J gave up 6 bases; unmatched junction bases: 7. CDR3 length equals 15 residues. The germline CDR1 and CDR2 sequences are SGHTA and FQGNSA.

The chain recombines TRBV5-1 with TRBJ2-6; 8 bases line up with TRBD1. The CDR3 is made up of 16 amino acids. The J segment lost 2 bases and the V segment lost 4 bases, leaving 5 bases of the junction unmatched. Per the germline V gene, CDR1 is SGHRS and CDR2 is YFSETQ. The CDR3 protein is CASSRTGNAGANVLTF. The DNA for the CDR3 is TGCGCCAGCAGCCGGACAGGGAATGCTGGGGCCAACGTCCTGACTTTC.

The genes are TRBV30 and TRBJ2-2; 7 nucleotides match TRBD1. CDR1 and CDR2 (germline): GTSNPN, SVGIG (reference sequence). CDR3 length: 14 amino acids. V lost 0 bases, J lost 3 bases, and 1 base stayed unmatched. Here the CDR3 DNA reads TGTGCCTGGAGTGTAGACAGGGACACCGGGGAGCTGTTTTTT. It codes for CAWSVDRDTGELFF.

The rearrangement links TRBV21-1 to TRBJ2-1. TRBV21-1 is noted as a pseudogene. The CDR3 runs to 17 residues. The CDR3 DNA sequence: TGTGCCAGCAGCAAAGTGGGGGTCACGAGCTCCTACAATGAGCAGTTCTTC. Its translation: CASSKVGVTSSYNEQFF.

This clone was recorded only once. The V call is TRBV6-6, the J call TRBJ1-5, with 7 bases lining up with TRBD1. The CDR3 runs to 13 residues. The germline gives CDR1 MNHNY, CDR2 SVGAGI (reference sequence). Losses at the gene ends were 5 bases for V and 12 bases for J; bases not matched to a gene: 10. The CDR3 reads CASSAGQPSFQHF. The CDR3 DNA reads TGTGCCAGCAGTGCGGGACAGCCCAGTTTCCAGCATTTT.

This chain connects TRBV9 to TRBJ2-2; D uncertain. The CDR3 covers 14 residues. CDR1 and CDR2 (germline): SGDLS, YYNGEE. Trimming pared 3 bases from V and 1 base from J, leaving 7 bases between. The CDR3 spells CASSATKNTGELFF. In DNA form, the CDR3 reads TGTGCCAGCAGCGCGACAAAGAACACCGGGGAGCTGTTTTTT. Based on the CDR3 plus reference TRBV9 and TRBJ2-2, the full variable domain is DSGVTQTPKHLITATGQRVTLRCSPRSGDLSVYWYQQSLDQGLQFLIQYYNGEERAKGNILERFSAQQFPDLHSELNLSSLELGDSALYFCASSATKNTGELFFGEGSRLTVL.

Concerning this clone: This CDR3 is also generated by other DNA sequences in the sample. The rearrangement joins TRBV6-1 to TRBJ1-6; TRBD1 might be the D (5 bases). The ends were cut back, 0 bases at V and 7 bases at J, with 7 bases in the middle. Germline CDR1 is MNHNS and CDR2 is SASEGT. The CDR3 contains 14 residues. CDR3 bases: TGTGCCAGCAGTGAAGCGTGGGGGAATTCACCCCTCCACTTT. Amino acid sequence: CASSEAWGNSPLHF.

This sequence joins TRBV6-5 and TRBJ2-2, with TRBD1 identical over 9 bases. The germline gives CDR1 MNHEY, CDR2 SVGAGI. J gave up 7 bases and V 6 bases, and 6 bases lay outside the gene matches. This CDR3 contains 14 residues. The CDR3 region has the DNA TGTGCCAGCAGCGACAGGGGGTTTCTCGGGGAGCTGTTTTTT. Its translation is CASSDRGFLGELFF.

With respect to this clone: Within the sample, other DNA sequences also encode this same CDR3. The chain uses TRBV6-1 and TRBJ1-5; D is unresolved. The V and J ends lost 5 bases and 5 bases respectively, with 7 bases between them. CDR3 length: 12 amino acids. Germline V CDR1 and CDR2: MNHNS, SASEGT. CDR3 protein: CASSTGDQPQHF. The CDR3 region has the DNA TGTGCCAGCAGTACTGGGGATCAGCCCCAGCATTTT.

The chain uses TRBV10-3 and TRBJ2-7; D uncertain. This CDR3 spans 12 amino acids. V was shortened by 8 bases and J by 5 bases, with 13 bases between the two germline ends. Germline CDR1 reads ENHRY; CDR2 reads SYGVKD. The CDR3 sequence: CAIGQVGDEQYF. The DNA for the CDR3 is TGTGCCATCGGTCAGGTAGGCGACGAGCAGTACTTC.

The chain joins TRBV5-1 to TRBJ1-4, with D perhaps matching TRBD1 (5 bases). CDR1 is SGHRS and CDR2 is YFSETQ in the germline V gene. Trimming cost V 4 bases and J 4 bases, with 14 bases left between them. The CDR3 is 15 residues long. The CDR3 spells CASSGTGRINEKLFF. The CDR3 DNA follows: TGCGCCAGCAGCGGAACGGGACGGATTAATGAAAAACTGTTTTTT.

V usage is TRBV11-3 and J usage is TRBJ1-3; 7 nucleotides agree with TRBD1. Germline values: CDR1 SGHNT, CDR2 YENEEA. With V trimmed by 2 bases and J by 0 bases, 7 bases remained unmatched. There are 17 residues in the CDR3. CDR3 coding DNA: TGTGCCAGCAGCTTATGGTCGACAGGGCACTCTGGAAACACCATATATTTT. It encodes CASSLWSTGHSGNTIYF.

This rearrangement joins TRBV5-1 to TRBJ2-6, with D tentatively TRBD1 (5 bases). V lost 0 bases and J lost 0, with 7 bases in between. The V gene's germline CDR1 is SGHRS and CDR2 YFSETQ. CDR3 length: 16 amino acids. CDR3 nucleotides: TGCGCCAGCAGCTTGGGGACACGCTCTGGGGCCAACGTCCTGACTTTC. Residues: CASSLGTRSGANVLTF.

V gene TRBV27 combines with J gene TRBJ1-1, with D perhaps TRBD1 (5 bases). V was clipped by 7 bases and J by 6 bases, with 15 bases between them. Germline V gene data show CDR1 as MNHEY and CDR2 as SMNVEV (reference sequence). This CDR3 has 13 residues. The CDR3 here is CASIRSWGSEAFF. The CDR3 DNA is TGTGCCAGCATACGTTCATGGGGCTCTGAAGCTTTCTTT.

This chain links TRBV7-2 with TRBJ2-7; D not resolved. The CDR3 is 13 amino acids. Deletions cut 2 bases from V and 5 bases from J, with 10 bases between. Germline V gene lookup returns CDR1 SGHTA and CDR2 FQGNSA. The CDR3 DNA follows: TGTGCCAGCAGCTTAAACTCCAGAAACGAGCAGTACTTC. It encodes CASSLNSRNEQYF. The full variable domain, its missing parts supplied by reference TRBV7-2 and TRBJ2-7, is GAGVSQSPSNKVTEKGKDVELRCDPISGHTALYWYRQSLGQGLEFLIYFQGNSAPDKSGLPSDRFSAERTGGSVSTLTIQRTQQEDSAVYLCASSLNSRNEQYFGPGTRLTVT.